The 3 T cell receptor beta chains below all came from one sample that was sequenced in a study of prognosis after radiotherapy for stage I lung cancer. Two-round multiplex PCR amplified TCR beta CDR3 from genomic DNA. The first round of PCR was done with primers that matched each TRBV and TRBJ gene. Using its own MiXCR run on the multiplex PCR reads, TCRdb lists one record per CDR3 protein. The table lists fewer than 25,000 distinct CDR3 sequences, about a quarter of them singletons, with about 22% in the top ten. Sample: PBMCs, taken before or after stereotactic body radiation therapy (not recorded which). The origin of the receptors is a donor aged 50 or older with non-small cell lung cancer.

This clonotype has only one observation. The chain uses TRBV12-3 or TRBV12-4 and TRBJ2-3; a possible D gene is TRBD2 (5 bases). The CDR3 loop spans 16 amino acids. Trimming cost V 2 bases and J 5 bases, with 17 bases left between them. For the CDR3, the DNA is TGTGCCAGCAGTTTATTGCGGGCTAGCTGGTTAGATACGCAGTATTTT. Translating gives CASSLLRASWLDTQYF.

This clonotype has ten or more counts. This rearrangement joins TRBV28 to TRBJ2-4; 8 nucleotides agree with TRBD1. Trimming cost V 8 bases and J 3 bases; bases outside gene matches: 9. Germline loops: CDR1 MDHEN, CDR2 SYDVKM. The CDR3 has 15 residues. The CDR3 loop reads CASFDRGWGKNIQYF. In DNA form, the CDR3 reads TGTGCCAGCTTTGACAGGGGTTGGGGCAAAAACATTCAGTACTTC.

Worth noting for this clonotype: A much larger clone lies one base from this, so it may be a read error. The genes are TRBV5-1 and TRBJ2-3; D is ambiguous. The CDR3 has 12 residues. Between the trimmed V and J ends, which lost 5 bases and 4 bases, there was a span of 8 bases. From germline, CDR1 is SGHRS and CDR2 YFSETQ. CDR3 in DNA: TGCGCCAGCAGAGAAAGCCCAGATACGCAGTATTTT. It translates to CASRESPDTQYF.